This T cell receptor beta chain was observed in a study of Ad26.COV2.S vaccination and SARS-CoV-2 variants (TCRdb year 2021). Looking at the study overall: Donors in the vaccine arm were drawn from COV1001, a multicentre, randomized, double-blind, placebo-controlled phase I-IIa trial testing Ad26.COV2.S in healthy adults. Dosing of Ad26.COV2.S was intramuscular, at either 5x10^10 or 1x10^11 viral particles, delivered as one shot or as two shots spaced 56 days apart. TCRbeta repertoire sequencing served as the tool for gauging how specific and how broad the SARS-CoV-2-reactive T cell receptors were following Ad26.COV2.S vaccination. The TCR-sequenced set comprised about 32 samples: some 19 Ad26.COV2.S vaccine recipients, 5 placebo recipients and 8 SARS-CoV-2 convalescent individuals. Trial participants were randomized into five groups of five, in which low-dose or high-dose Ad26.COV2.S was given once or twice, or placebo was given on both occasions. Investigators did not know the trial group allocation while performing experiments and assessing outcomes.

To note about this clone: The antigen this receptor binds is unknown. The sample holds no much larger clone one base away, and base qualities are not on file.

Results the study describes overall, beyond this receptor: Vaccine and placebo recipients had comparable non-spike TCR breadth, which fits with the vaccine containing only spike. After vaccination, spike-specific CD8+ and CD4+ T cell responses were reported to show substantial breadth. Comparing responses between vaccine doses or regimens was not something the study was powered to do. According to the authors, total T cell responses may have been underestimated by the TCR breadth and depth analyses. Higher spike-specific TCR breadth was observed in Ad26.COV2.S recipients than in placebo recipients (P = 0.0014).

The CDR3 runs 12 residues from the cysteine to the phenylalanine. Of the read, only the CDR3 DNA is kept; its 36 bases are in frame from base 1. Reading the germline V gene gives CDR1 SGHTA and CDR2 FQGNSA. V is pared back by 5 bases and J by 1 base, with 4 bases lying between the germline termini. What the treatment or condition label conveys for this sample: about 20 received Ad26.COV2.S at low or high dose, single or two shots; 5 received placebo; per-sample allocation not given. Repertoires of vaccine and placebo recipients were sequenced from samples collected on day 63 after the first injection. Between 29 July and 7 August 2020, Cohort 1b enrolled approximately 26 adults aged 18-55 years at one site in Boston, USA. As a vaccine, Ad26.COV2.S was a replication-incompetent adenovirus type 26 vector that expressed a prefusion-stabilized SARS-CoV-2 spike protein derived from the original Wuhan strain.

TCRbeta CDR3 regions were sequenced with the immunoSEQ Assay. After extraction, genomic DNA underwent amplification by bias-controlled multiplex PCR, followed by high-throughput sequencing. As for how the authors treated the data: To quantify the absolute abundance of every unique TCRbeta CDR3 region, sequences were collapsed and filtered. T cell fraction was estimated by normalizing TCRbeta template counts to usable DNA, with usable DNA measured through amplification of reference genes found in all nucleated cells. Repertoire TCRs were annotated as SARS-CoV-2-specific when V gene, CDR3 amino acid sequence and J gene were exactly matched to a known reactive TCR set. The reference SARS-CoV-2 TCR set was derived from MIRA and filtered for enrichment in COVID-19-positive ImmuneCODE repertoires, a step that removed public or cross-reactive TCRs. Drawing on the MIRA antigens, annotated TCRs were analysed further at the level of specific ORF or position within ORF. Depth was the summed frequency of annotated unique rearrangements, while breadth was defined as annotated unique rearrangements over total unique productive rearrangements. Group comparisons of TCR breadth used two-sided Wilcoxon rank-sum tests. TCRdb mirrors the immuneACCESS table, restricted to in-frame sequences. Some clones are absent from its copies; in checked studies, under half trace to an unresolved V gene, and the reason for the others is unknown. The DNA gave D and trimming, while V, J and clone size come from that table. The sample contains roughly 420,000 clones, about 91% of them found a single time. Roughly 2.5% of the sample is held by the ten biggest clonotypes.

Recombination joined TRBV7-2 with TRBJ2-3; the D gene is not confidently resolved. The sample here was peripheral blood, taken in a trial of Ad26.COV2.S vaccine versus placebo. The sequence was collected from a person aged 18 to 65 who received the Ad26.COV2.S COVID-19 vaccine or a placebo. The DNA sequence is as follows: TGTGCCAGCAGCCTACGCACAGATACGCAGTATTTT. This encodes CASSLRTDTQYF.